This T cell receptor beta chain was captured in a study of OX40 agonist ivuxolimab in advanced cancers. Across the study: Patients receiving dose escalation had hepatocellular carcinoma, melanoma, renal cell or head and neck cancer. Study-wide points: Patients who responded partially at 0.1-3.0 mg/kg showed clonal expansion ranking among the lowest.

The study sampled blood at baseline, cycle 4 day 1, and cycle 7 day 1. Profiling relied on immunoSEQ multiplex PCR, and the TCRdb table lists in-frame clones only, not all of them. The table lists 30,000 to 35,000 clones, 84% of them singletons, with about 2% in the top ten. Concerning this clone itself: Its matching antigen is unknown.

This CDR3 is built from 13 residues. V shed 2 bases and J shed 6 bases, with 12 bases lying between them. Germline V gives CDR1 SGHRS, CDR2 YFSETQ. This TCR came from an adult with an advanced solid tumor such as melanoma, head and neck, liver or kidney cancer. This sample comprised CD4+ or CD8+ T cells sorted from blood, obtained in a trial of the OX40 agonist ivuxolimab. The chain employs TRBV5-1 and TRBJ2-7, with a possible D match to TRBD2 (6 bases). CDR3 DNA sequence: TGCGCCAGCAGCTTCGGGCAGGGAGGCGAGCAGTACTTC. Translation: CASSFGQGGEQYF.